The rows below give T cell receptor beta chains drawn from one sample of a study of Ad26.COV2.S vaccination and SARS-CoV-2 variants. TCRdb's copy holds only in-frame clones and misses some; the assay was immunoSEQ multiplex PCR. The sample lists about 98,000 clones; 80% were seen once. The sequencing used peripheral blood, collected after recovery from COVID-19. Receptors originate from a human donor who had recovered from COVID-19. CDR3s include the opening cysteine and the closing phenylalanine or tryptophan.

j_call	v_call	cdr3_aa
TRBJ2-7	TRBV29-1	CSVERVSHEQYF
TRBJ1-6	TRBV19	CASSSQTGEDSPLHF
TRBJ2-1	TRBV10-3	CAIKENNEQFF
TRBJ2-1	TRBV7-9	CASSLVRFTNEQFF
TRBJ2-1	TRBV5-5	CASSFSGGSYNEQFF
TRBJ1-1	TRBV5-6	CASSLAPGSSDYTEAFF
TRBJ1-6	TRBV4-1	CASRPTTGGINSPLHF
TRBJ2-2	TRBV5-3	CALDRENTGELFF
TRBJ2-7	TRBV2	CASMRQSFEQYF
TRBJ1-2	TRBV5-1	CASSPGQAIPSYGYTF
TRBJ2-3	TRBV27	CASSPTGGGSLTDTQYF
TRBJ2-5	TRBV6-1	CASSEGTEMWETQYF
TRBJ2-1	TRBV4-1	CASSQPGQPYNEQFF
TRBJ2-7	TRBV11-2	CASSRVSGDYEQYF
TRBJ2-6	TRBV10-3	CAISIPGQGGSGANVLTF
TRBJ2-1	TRBV7-2	CASSLGQGYNEQFF
TRBJ2-7	TRBV5-1	CASNTGGVSYEQYF